These 16 T cell receptor beta chains came from one sample sequenced in a study of blood T cell repertoires in COVID-19. The protocol was immunoSEQ multiplex PCR, while the TCRdb copy is restricted to in-frame clones and leaves out a portion. The repertoire consists of about 250,000 clones, with around 90% occurring once and the leading ten covering about 1%. Sample: peripheral blood. These receptors all come from a woman in her thirties or forties who had recovered from COVID-19.

The chain links TRBV9 to TRBJ1-1, with TRBD1 as a possible D gene (6 bases). The germline gives CDR1 SGDLS, CDR2 YYNGEE. CDR3 length: 15 amino acids. The V gene lost 1 base and the J gene lost 1 base, with 11 bases spanning the gap. The DNA for the CDR3 is TGTGCCAGCAGCGTACAGGGGCAGGGGAACACTGAAGCTTTCTTT. The encoded protein is CASSVQGQGNTEAFF.

The chain employs TRBV7-9 and TRBJ2-7; 14 bases fit TRBD2. Germline lookup yields CDR1 SEHNR and CDR2 FQNEAQ (reference sequence). The CDR3 covers 15 residues. Germline trimming cut 4 bases from V and 3 bases from J; bases unmatched to any gene: 2. The CDR3 sequence is CASSWGTSGSYEQYF. For the CDR3, the DNA is TGTGCCAGCAGCTGGGGGACTAGCGGGAGCTACGAGCAGTACTTC.

This chain links TRBV10-3 with TRBJ1-4; 7 positions match TRBD1. Per the germline V gene, CDR1 is ENHRY and CDR2 is SYGVKD. Trimming cost V 8 bases and J 3 bases; bases outside gene matches: 3. This CDR3 has 13 amino acids. DNA for the CDR3: TGTGCCATCGGGGGGACAGCTAATGAAAAACTGTTTTTT. Its translation is CAIGGTANEKLFF.

A single count supports this clone. The chain is built from TRBV6-5 and TRBJ1-2, with 7 positions matching TRBD1. Germline V CDR1 and CDR2: MNHEY, SVGAGI. With V trimmed by 5 bases and J by 5 bases, 8 bases remained unmatched. The CDR3 covers 14 residues. The CDR3 DNA reads TGTGCCAGCAGTCCCAGGGACAGCCTATATGGCTACACCTTC. It encodes CASSPRDSLYGYTF.

V gene TRBV19 combines with J gene TRBJ1-5, with TRBD1 identical over 7 bases. Losses at the gene ends were 5 bases for V and 6 bases for J; bases not matched to a gene: 10. This CDR3 comprises 15 residues. The V gene's germline CDR1 is LNHDA and CDR2 SQIVND (reference sequence). The DNA for the CDR3 is TGTGCCAGTAGTGGCGGACAGGCCCGGGGTCAGCCCCAGCATTTT. It codes for CASSGGQARGQPQHF. The whole variable domain, remainder taken from reference TRBV19 and TRBJ1-5, is DGGITQSPKYLFRKEGQNVTLSCEQNLNHDAMYWYRQDPGQGLRLIYYSQIVNDFQKGDIAEGYSVSREKKESFPLTVTSAQKNPTAFYLCASSGGQARGQPQHFGDGTRLSIL.

This clone was recorded once. The rearrangement joins TRBV11-2 to TRBJ2-1, with TRBD1 identical over 9 bases. Germline assignment: CDR1 SGHAT and CDR2 FQNNGV. V gave up 4 bases and J gave up 4 bases; unmatched junction bases: 8. The CDR3 extends over 16 amino acids. The CDR3 nucleotides are TGTGCCAGCAGCTGGGGACAGGGTCTCCAGTACAATGAGCAGTTCTTC. It translates to CASSWGQGLQYNEQFF.

This chain links TRBV18 with TRBJ2-1; tentative D call: TRBD1 (6 bases). The CDR3 has 16 residues. V was trimmed by 0 bases and J by 7 bases, leaving 16 bases between them. CDR1 is KGHSH, CDR2 LQKENI, per germline. The CDR3, as DNA: TGTGCCAGCTCACCACCGCAGGGGCACCAGCGGAATGAGCAGTTCTTC. Translation: CASSPPQGHQRNEQFF.

The chain uses TRBV19 and TRBJ2-1; 9 positions match TRBD2. Germline CDR1 is LNHDA and CDR2 is SQIVND (reference sequence). CDR3 length: 17 residues. V was clipped by 0 bases and J by 4 bases; unmatched bases: 7. The CDR3 region is CASSIDRTSETYNEQFF. The CDR3 DNA follows: TGTGCCAGTAGTATAGATCGGACTAGCGAGACATACAATGAGCAGTTCTTC.

This clone has just a few counts. The genes are TRBV4-3 and TRBJ2-6; D uncertain. Trimming removed 0 bases from V and 0 bases from J, with 6 bases in between. Germline-derived CDR1 and CDR2 are LGHNA and YSLEER. The CDR3 covers 16 residues. The chain's CDR3 is CASSQDLGSGANVLTF. The CDR3 DNA follows: TGCGCCAGCAGCCAAGATCTCGGCTCTGGGGCCAACGTCCTGACTTTC.

The gene calls are TRBV24-1 and TRBJ2-2, with 9 bases aligning to TRBD2. Germline trimming cut 1 base from V and 4 bases from J; bases unmatched to any gene: 3. Germline loops: CDR1 KGHDR, CDR2 SFDVKD. The CDR3 length is 16 residues. CDR3 protein: CATSDLASGVTGELFF. In nucleotides, the CDR3 is TGTGCCACCAGTGATTTAGCTAGCGGGGTCACCGGGGAGCTGTTTTTT.

This rearrangement joins TRBV6-5 to TRBJ2-5; weak D call: TRBD1 (6 bases). Per the germline V gene, CDR1 is MNHEY and CDR2 is SVGAGI. The V end lost 6 bases, the J end lost 5 bases, and 13 bases lay between the germline ends. There are 13 residues in the CDR3. CDR3 sequence reads: CASRRGWGETQYF. The DNA of the CDR3 is TGTGCCAGCAGAAGGGGGTGGGGGGAGACCCAGTACTTC.

The chain uses TRBV4-1 and TRBJ1-5, with TRBD1 matching 7 bases. Trimming removed 0 bases from V and 6 bases from J; junction bases left unmatched: 2. Per the germline V gene, CDR1 is MGHRA and CDR2 is YSYEKL. This CDR3 is built from 14 residues. CDR3 DNA: TGCGCCAGCAGCCAAGACAGGGGGTTTCAGCCCCAGCATTTT. This codes for CASSQDRGFQPQHF.

The chain joins TRBV6-2 or TRBV6-3 to TRBJ2-6; 8 bases are a match to TRBD1. This CDR3 spans 18 amino acids. CDR1 and CDR2 from the germline V gene are MNHEY and SVGEGT. The V gene end was trimmed by 2 bases and the J gene end by 2 bases; junction bases not matched to a gene: 8. This CDR3 reads CASSYEGQGATGANVLTF. The CDR3 DNA reads as TGTGCCAGCAGTTACGAGGGTCAGGGGGCGACTGGGGCCAACGTCCTGACTTTC.

The rearrangement uses TRBV14 and TRBJ1-2; the match to TRBD1 covers 10 bases. The J segment lost 2 bases and the V segment lost 3 bases, leaving 3 bases of the junction unmatched. The CDR3 runs to 15 residues. CDR1 and CDR2 (germline): SGHDN, FVKESK. This CDR3 is CASSQAGQGNYGYTF. CDR3 nucleotide sequence: TGTGCCAGCAGCCAGGCGGGACAGGGGAACTATGGCTACACCTTC.

The rearrangement links TRBV9 to TRBJ1-1; 9 nucleotides agree with TRBD1. Germline CDR1 and CDR2: SGDLS and YYNGEE. The CDR3 consists of 16 residues. Unmatched junction bases numbered 8, after V lost 4 bases and J lost 1 base. CDR3 nucleotides: TGTGCCAGCAGCCGTGGGACAGGGCCGGCGAACACTGAAGCTTTCTTT. Translation gives CASSRGTGPANTEAFF.

The chain is built from TRBV5-1 and TRBJ2-1, with TRBD2 identical over 11 bases. CDR1 and CDR2 (germline): SGHRS, YFSETQ. The CDR3 covers 15 residues. V was clipped by 3 bases and J by 6 bases; unmatched bases: 5. The CDR3 reads CASSSGLAAINEQFF. For the CDR3, the DNA is TGCGCCAGCAGCTCGGGACTAGCGGCCATCAATGAGCAGTTCTTC.